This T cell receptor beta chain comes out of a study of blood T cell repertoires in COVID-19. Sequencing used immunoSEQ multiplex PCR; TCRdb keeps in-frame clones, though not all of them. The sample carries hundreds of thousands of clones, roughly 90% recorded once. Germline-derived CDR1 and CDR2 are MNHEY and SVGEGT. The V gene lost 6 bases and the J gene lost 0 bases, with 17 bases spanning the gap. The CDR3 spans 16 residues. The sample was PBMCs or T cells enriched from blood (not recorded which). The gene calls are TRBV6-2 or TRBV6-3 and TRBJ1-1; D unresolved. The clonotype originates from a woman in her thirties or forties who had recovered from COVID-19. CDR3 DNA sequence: TGTGCCAGCAGCCGACTACCGGTGAGCTTGAACACTGAAGCTTTCTTT. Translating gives CASSRLPVSLNTEAFF.